There are many counts of the clone carrying this T cell receptor beta chain. Antigen: not known. Germline values: CDR1 MDHEN, CDR2 SYDVKM. This CDR3 spans 14 amino acids. Trimming cost V 3 bases and J 9 bases; bases outside gene matches: 6. Time point specified: newly diagnosed GD, antithyroid drugs for less than 3 months. TCR sequences were obtained from RNA taken from PBMCs. Graves' disease diagnoses followed American Thyroid Association guidelines. The authors drew approximately 8.1 milliliters of peripheral blood into EDTA tubes. CDR3 regions were amplified by Arm-PCR using iRepertoire HTBI primers to build TCR beta libraries. TCRdb itself ran the multiplex PCR reads through MiXCR, one entry per CDR3 protein. The profile shows under 300,000 distinct CDR3 sequences, around 18% of them singletons. The data were obtained in a study of regulatory T cells in long-lasting Graves disease. Study information: Prior antithyroid drug treatment in newly diagnosed Graves' patients lasted under 3 months.

Study-level points and caveats: Persistent disease showed a preference for TRBV28, TRBJ1-2 and TRBJ2-5.

The sequencing here drew on peripheral blood mononuclear cells (PBMCs), taken at new diagnosis, from a patient treated with antithyroid drugs. This sequence joins TRBV28 and TRBJ2-1, with 9 bases identical to TRBD2. This receptor was obtained from a female donor with Graves disease. The CDR3 coding sequence is TGTGCCAGCAGTTTTCAGCGGGAGGTCACTGAGCAGTTCTTC. This translates into CASSFQREVTEQFF.